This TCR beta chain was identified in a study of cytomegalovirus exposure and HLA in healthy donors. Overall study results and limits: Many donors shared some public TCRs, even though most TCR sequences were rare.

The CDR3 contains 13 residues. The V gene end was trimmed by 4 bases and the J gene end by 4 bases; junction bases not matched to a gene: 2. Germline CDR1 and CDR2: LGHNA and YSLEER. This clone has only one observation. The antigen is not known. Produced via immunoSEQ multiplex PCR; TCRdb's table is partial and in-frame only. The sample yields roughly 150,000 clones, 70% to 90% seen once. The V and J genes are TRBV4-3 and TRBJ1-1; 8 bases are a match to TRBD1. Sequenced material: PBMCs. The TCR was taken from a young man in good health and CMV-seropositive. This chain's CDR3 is CASSRDRGTEAFF. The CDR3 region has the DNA TGCGCCAGCAGCCGTGACAGGGGCACTGAAGCTTTCTTT.